This TCR beta chain originates from a study of graft-versus-host responses after intestinal transplantation. At the level of the study: Isolated intestinal, liver-intestinal, or multivisceral transplants had been given to the recipients. Anti-thymocyte globulin induction, then tacrolimus and steroids for about three years, went to all recipients. General observations from the study: GvH clones occurred in recipient marrow; some first appeared in ileum or blood.

Method: immunoSEQ multiplex PCR; TCRdb's copy keeps in-frame clones and lacks some. The sample carries roughly 10,000 clones, about 91% recorded once. As concerns this clone: The antigen remains unidentified.

The CDR3 has 12 amino acids. Germline V gives CDR1 MNHNS, CDR2 SASEGT. V was shortened by 8 bases and J by 3 bases, with 11 bases between the two germline ends. The sample in question was PBMCs, obtained around 40 days after intestinal transplantation. The receptor comes from a human patient who received an intestinal transplant, so some T cells may come from the graft donor. This chain links TRBV6-1 with TRBJ2-7, with D perhaps assigned TRBD1 or TRBD2 (5 bases each). CDR3 residues: CASLRDLYEQYF. As DNA, the CDR3 is TGTGCCAGCCTCCGGGACCTCTACGAGCAGTACTTC.